The next 21 T cell receptor beta chains were all read from a single sample in a study of OX40 agonist ivuxolimab in advanced cancers. Profiled with immunoSEQ multiplex PCR; TCRdb holds only in-frame clones, not every one. The table records fewer than 80,000 clones, about 85% of them present only once. Sample: CD4+ or CD8+ T cells sorted from blood, taken in a trial of the OX40 agonist ivuxolimab. The receptors stem from an adult with an advanced solid tumor such as melanoma, head and neck, liver or kidney cancer.

The chain combines TRBV10-3 with TRBJ2-7, with D possibly matching TRBD2 (5 bases). Germline V gene data show CDR1 as ENHRY and CDR2 as SYGVKD. Deletions cut 2 bases from V and 4 bases from J, with 15 bases between. This CDR3 contains 15 residues. CDR3 amino acids: CAISEPVAGGYEQYF. The CDR3 DNA sequence: TGTGCCATCAGTGAGCCCGTGGCGGGCGGGTACGAGCAGTACTTC.

V and J are TRBV27 and TRBJ2-1; no definite D call. The germline V gene encodes CDR1 MNHEY and CDR2 SMNVEV (reference sequence). Deletions cut 0 bases from V and 0 bases from J, with 9 bases between. There are 16 residues in the CDR3. The chain's CDR3 is CASSLSGRLSYNEQFF. CDR3 DNA: TGTGCCAGCAGTTTATCTGGGCGGCTCTCCTACAATGAGCAGTTCTTC.

The chain links TRBV5-1 to TRBJ2-2, with D possibly called TRBD1 or TRBD2 (6 bases each). CDR1 is SGHRS, CDR2 YFSETQ, per germline. Trimming removed 3 bases at V and 3 bases at J, with 15 bases between. CDR3 length: 16 amino acids. CDR3 protein: CASSSGGGLDTGELFF. The CDR3 DNA is TGCGCCAGCAGCTCCGGAGGGGGGCTGGACACCGGGGAGCTGTTTTTT.

The V call is TRBV5-4, the J call TRBJ2-3; D uncertain. V lost 0 bases and J 2 bases, leaving 13 bases between the germline ends. The CDR3 covers 16 residues. The germline V gene encodes CDR1 SGHNT and CDR2 YYREEE (reference sequence). CDR3 bases: TGTGCCAGCAGCTTGGGGCTTCGACTCTCCACAGATACGCAGTATTTT. Encoded protein: CASSLGLRLSTDTQYF.

The gene calls are TRBV5-1 and TRBJ1-2; 7 nucleotides align to TRBD1. V shed 4 bases, J shed 6 bases, and the junction held 15 bases outside the gene matches. CDR3 length: 16 residues. CDR1 and CDR2 (germline): SGHRS, YFSETQ. As DNA, the CDR3 is TGCGCCAGCAGCCTCCGGACAGGCCTTATGAGGGATGGCTACACCTTC. It encodes CASSLRTGLMRDGYTF.

This chain links TRBV19 with TRBJ2-3; 8 positions match TRBD1. Germline trimming cut 8 bases from V and 4 bases from J; bases unmatched to any gene: 8. CDR3 size: 14 residues. From germline, CDR1 is LNHDA and CDR2 SQIVND (reference sequence). CDR3 loop: CASGQGLGADTQYF. The CDR3 nucleotides read TGTGCCAGTGGACAGGGTCTGGGGGCAGATACGCAGTATTTT.

This chain joins TRBV30 and TRBJ1-4; perhaps TRBD1 as D (6 bases). V gave up 4 bases and J gave up 7 bases, with 16 bases separating them. The V gene's germline CDR1 is GTSNPN and CDR2 SVGIG (reference sequence). The CDR3 has 14 amino acids. In DNA form, the CDR3 reads TGTGCCTGGAAGGGGACAAACGGCGGTGAAAAACTGTTTTTT. Protein sequence: CAWKGTNGGEKLFF.

The gene calls are TRBV7-8 and TRBJ1-2, with D maybe TRBD1 (5 bases). V shed 2 bases and J shed 4 bases, with 8 bases lying between them. The CDR3 has 13 amino acids. Germline V gene data show CDR1 as SGHVS and CDR2 as FQNEAQ. The CDR3 region is CASSLTGGYGYTF. The CDR3, as DNA: TGTGCCAGCAGCTTAACGGGGGGCTATGGCTACACCTTC. Combining the CDR3 with reference TRBV7-8 and TRBJ1-2 gives the whole variable domain GAGVSQSPRYKVAKRGQDVALRCDPISGHVSLFWYQQALGQGPEFLTYFQNEAQLDKSGLPSDRFFAERPEGSVSTLKIQRTQQEDSAVYLCASSLTGGYGYTFGSGTRLTVV.

This clone was observed a handful of times. This chain links TRBV9 with TRBJ2-5; 12 bases are a match to TRBD2. Trimming cost V 3 bases and J 1 base; bases outside gene matches: 7. Per the germline V gene, CDR1 is SGDLS and CDR2 is YYNGEE. The CDR3 is 17 residues long. CDR3 coding DNA: TGTGCCAGCAGCGCCGGAGGACTAGCGGGGTCCCAAGAGACCCAGTACTTC. This codes for CASSAGGLAGSQETQYF.

This clone was found a few times. V usage is TRBV4-1 and J usage is TRBJ2-4, with a tentative D call TRBD1 (6 bases). Germline lookup yields CDR1 MGHRA and CDR2 YSYEKL. Trimming left V 4 bases short and J 3 bases short, with 13 bases between. The CDR3 contains 15 residues. CDR3 loop: CASSRQVINKNIQYF. The CDR3 region has the DNA TGCGCCAGCAGCCGACAGGTTATTAACAAAAACATTCAGTACTTC.

The chain links TRBV6-1 to TRBJ2-1; TRBD2 aligns across 7 bases. Trimming cost V 2 bases and J 0 bases; bases outside gene matches: 4. Germline V CDR1 and CDR2: MNHNS, SASEGT. The CDR3 covers 16 residues. This chain's CDR3 is CASSESGGSSYNEQFF. The CDR3 DNA reads as TGTGCCAGCAGTGAATCCGGGGGGAGCTCCTACAATGAGCAGTTCTTC.

The chain recombines TRBV5-1 with TRBJ2-2; no definite D call. Per the germline V gene, CDR1 is SGHRS and CDR2 is YFSETQ. The CDR3 contains 16 residues. Trimming pared 0 bases from V and 4 bases from J, leaving 13 bases between. The CDR3 sequence: CASSLGVSVATGELFF. The CDR3 DNA sequence: TGCGCCAGCAGCTTGGGGGTCAGCGTGGCCACCGGGGAGCTGTTTTTT.

The CDR3 protein is CASSSPGDRFNEQFF. The DNA of the CDR3 is TGTGCCAGCAGTTCGCCAGGGGACAGATTCAATGAGCAGTTCTTC. This rearrangement joins TRBV28 to TRBJ2-1; 7 bases line up with TRBD1. This CDR3 is built from 15 residues. The germline gives CDR1 MDHEN, CDR2 SYDVKM. V lost 4 bases, J lost 6 bases, and 9 bases stayed unmatched.

The gene calls are TRBV2 and TRBJ2-1; 14 nucleotides match TRBD2. CDR1 and CDR2 from the germline V gene are SNHLY and FYNNEI. V trimming: 3 bases; J trimming: 9 bases; junction bases outside the gene matches: 4. The CDR3 has 15 residues. CDR3 sequence (DNA): TGTGCCAGCAGTGAGACTAGCGGGGGGGCGTTTGAGCAGTTCTTC. Translated, it gives CASSETSGGAFEQFF.

For this clone: Other DNA variants within this sample encode the same CDR3. The gene calls are TRBV7-3 and TRBJ1-1; 7 bases fit TRBD1. Germline V lookup: CDR1 SGHTA, CDR2 FQGTGA. V was pared by 5 bases and J by 3 bases, with 3 bases of the junction left unmatched. The CDR3 spans 13 residues. CDR3 nucleotides: TGTGCCAGCAGCCGGCAGGGGGACACTGAAGCTTTCTTT. Translation gives CASSRQGDTEAFF.

The genes are TRBV5-1 and TRBJ2-2; a weak D match, TRBD1 (6 bases). The germline gives CDR1 SGHRS, CDR2 YFSETQ. Trimming shortened V by 8 bases and J by 3 bases, and 11 bases separated the two germline ends. This CDR3 comprises 13 residues. The DNA of the CDR3 is TGCGCCAGTAGGCCAGGGGACACCGGGGAGCTGTTTTTT. Encoded protein: CASRPGDTGELFF.

The chain couples TRBV19 to TRBJ2-3, with D possibly TRBD2 on 6 matching bases. The CDR3 extends over 14 amino acids. Germline V gene data show CDR1 as LNHDA and CDR2 as SQIVND (reference sequence). The ends were cut back, 6 bases at V and 4 bases at J, with 14 bases in the middle. The CDR3 DNA is TGTGCCAGTAGCCTCTCAGGGACTCCAGATACGCAGTATTTT. This codes for CASSLSGTPDTQYF.

This clone occurred a few times. V is TRBV7-9 and J is TRBJ1-2; D might be TRBD1 (5 bases). This CDR3 is built from 11 residues. V gave up 8 bases and J gave up 4 bases, with 8 bases separating them. Germline V gene sequence: CDR1 SEHNR, CDR2 FQNEAQ (reference sequence). The CDR3: CASQGPYGYTF. CDR3 sequence (DNA): TGTGCCAGCCAGGGCCCCTATGGCTACACCTTC.

This clone was recorded a few times. The V and J genes are TRBV18 and TRBJ2-1, with 7 bases lining up with TRBD2. Trimming removed 3 bases from V and 4 bases from J; junction bases left unmatched: 6. Germline V gene data show CDR1 as KGHSH and CDR2 as LQKENI. The CDR3 is 15 residues long. The CDR3 is CASSPPSGQYNEQFF. CDR3 in DNA: TGTGCCAGCTCACCTCCTAGCGGCCAGTACAATGAGCAGTTCTTC.

This clone was seen once. The rearrangement links TRBV19 to TRBJ2-5; 11 positions match TRBD2. CDR1 and CDR2 (germline): LNHDA, SQIVND (reference sequence). The CDR3 length is 15 residues. V dropped 5 bases and J dropped 9; count of bases not matched to a gene: 11. The CDR3: CASSWSSGGYEAQYF. In nucleotides, the CDR3 is TGTGCCAGTAGTTGGTCTAGCGGGGGGTATGAGGCCCAGTACTTC.

The rearrangement joins TRBV6-5 to TRBJ2-5; 11 bases are a match to TRBD2. Trimming took 5 bases from V and 4 from J; bases not matched to a gene: 6. This CDR3 comprises 15 residues. Germline CDR1 is MNHEY and CDR2 is SVGAGI. The CDR3 region has the DNA TGTGCCAGCAGTCAGAGACTAGCGGGGACAGAGACCCAGTACTTC. Residues: CASSQRLAGTETQYF.